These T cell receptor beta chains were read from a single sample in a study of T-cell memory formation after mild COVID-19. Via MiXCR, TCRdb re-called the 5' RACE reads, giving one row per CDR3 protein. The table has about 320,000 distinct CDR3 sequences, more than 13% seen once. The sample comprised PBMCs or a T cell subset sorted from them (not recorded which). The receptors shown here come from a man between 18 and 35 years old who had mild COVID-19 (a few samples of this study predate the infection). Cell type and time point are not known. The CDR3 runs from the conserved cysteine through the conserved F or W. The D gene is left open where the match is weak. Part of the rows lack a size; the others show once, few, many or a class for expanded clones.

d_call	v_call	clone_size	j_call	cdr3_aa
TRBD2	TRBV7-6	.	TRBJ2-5	CASSSGLVGETQYF
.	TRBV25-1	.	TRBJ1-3	CASSDFRRGNTIYF
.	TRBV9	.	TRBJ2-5	CASSFRPSQETQYF
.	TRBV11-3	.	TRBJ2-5	CASSLEPGLGETQYF
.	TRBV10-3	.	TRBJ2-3	CATQFQGLTDTQYF
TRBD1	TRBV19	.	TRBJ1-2	CASSRPQGKNGYGYTF
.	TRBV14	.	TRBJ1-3	CASSQVIHKSGNTIYF
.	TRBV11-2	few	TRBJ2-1	CASSSNRAYNEQFF
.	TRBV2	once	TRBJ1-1	CASTLSNTEAFF
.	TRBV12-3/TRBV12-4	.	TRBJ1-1	CASTSLTEAFF
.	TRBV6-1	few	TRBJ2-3	CASSNGGPSTDTQYF
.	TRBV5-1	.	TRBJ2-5	CASRTGSQETQYF
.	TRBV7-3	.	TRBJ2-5	CASSLNGVNGETQYF
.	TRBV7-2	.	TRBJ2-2	CASSTRQTGTGELFF
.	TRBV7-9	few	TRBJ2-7	CAGAPGSKDPYEQYF
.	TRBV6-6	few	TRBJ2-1	CASKKEVFGNEQFF
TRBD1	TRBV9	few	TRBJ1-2	CASSVARQGLLTYGYTF
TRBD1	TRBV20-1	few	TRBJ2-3	CSGQGANTDTQYF
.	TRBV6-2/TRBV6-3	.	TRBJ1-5	CASRGGNQPQHF
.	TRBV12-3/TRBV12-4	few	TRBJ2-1	CASSTEPPGLFF
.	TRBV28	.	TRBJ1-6	CASKVLVYSPLHF
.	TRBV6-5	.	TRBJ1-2	CASSWGTPTPNYGYTF
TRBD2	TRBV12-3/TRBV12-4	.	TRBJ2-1	CASRLAGGIQNEQFF
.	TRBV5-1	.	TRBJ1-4	CASSKGFPNEKLFF
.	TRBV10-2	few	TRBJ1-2	CASRRDDYGYTF
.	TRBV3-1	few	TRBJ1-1	CASSQRSDGGTEAFF
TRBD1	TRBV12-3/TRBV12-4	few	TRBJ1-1	CASRSTGVGQNTEAFF
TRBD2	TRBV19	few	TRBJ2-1	CASSISSGAYNEQFF
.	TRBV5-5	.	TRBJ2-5	CASSISWETQYF
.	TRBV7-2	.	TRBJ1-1	CASSSGHLNTEAFF
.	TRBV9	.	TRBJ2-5	CASSALGGRVETQYF
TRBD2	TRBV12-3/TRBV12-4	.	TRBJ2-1	CASTKAGAYNEQFF